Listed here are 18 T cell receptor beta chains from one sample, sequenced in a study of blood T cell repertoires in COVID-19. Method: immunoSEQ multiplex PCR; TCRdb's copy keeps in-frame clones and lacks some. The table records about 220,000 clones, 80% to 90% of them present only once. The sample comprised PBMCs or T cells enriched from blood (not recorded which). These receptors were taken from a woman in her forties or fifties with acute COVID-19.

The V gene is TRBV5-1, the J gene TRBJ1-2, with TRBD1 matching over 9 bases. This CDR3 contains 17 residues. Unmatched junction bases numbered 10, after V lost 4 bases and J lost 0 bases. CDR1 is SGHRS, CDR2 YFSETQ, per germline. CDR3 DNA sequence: TGCGCCAGCAGCCAAGCCGGGACAGGGAGTGCTAACTATGGCTACACCTTC. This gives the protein CASSQAGTGSANYGYTF. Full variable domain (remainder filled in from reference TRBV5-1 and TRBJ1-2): KAGVTQTPRYLIKTRGQQVTLSCSPISGHRSVSWYQQTPGQGLQFLFEYFSETQRNKGNFPGRFSGRQFSNSRSEMNVSTLELGDSALYLCASSQAGTGSANYGYTFGSGTRLTVV.

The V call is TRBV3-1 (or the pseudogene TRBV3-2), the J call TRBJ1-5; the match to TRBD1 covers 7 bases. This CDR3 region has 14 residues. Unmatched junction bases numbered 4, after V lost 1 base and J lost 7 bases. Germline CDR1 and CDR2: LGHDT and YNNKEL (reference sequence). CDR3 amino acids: CASSQGQGGQPQHF. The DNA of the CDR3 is TGTGCCAGCAGCCAAGGACAGGGCGGGCAGCCCCAGCATTTT.

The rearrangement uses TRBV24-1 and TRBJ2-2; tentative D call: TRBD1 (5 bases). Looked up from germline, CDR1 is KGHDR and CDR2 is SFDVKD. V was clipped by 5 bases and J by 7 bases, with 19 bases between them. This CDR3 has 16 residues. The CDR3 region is CATSGPGYRQGGELFF. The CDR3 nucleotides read TGTGCCACCAGTGGGCCCGGTTACAGGCAGGGCGGGGAGCTGTTTTTT.

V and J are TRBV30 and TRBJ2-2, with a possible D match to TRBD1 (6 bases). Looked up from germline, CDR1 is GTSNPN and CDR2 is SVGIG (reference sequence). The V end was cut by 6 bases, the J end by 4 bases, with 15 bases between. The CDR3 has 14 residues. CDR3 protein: CACGRGRSTGELFF. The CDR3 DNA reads TGTGCCTGTGGCAGGGGTCGAAGCACCGGGGAGCTGTTTTTT.

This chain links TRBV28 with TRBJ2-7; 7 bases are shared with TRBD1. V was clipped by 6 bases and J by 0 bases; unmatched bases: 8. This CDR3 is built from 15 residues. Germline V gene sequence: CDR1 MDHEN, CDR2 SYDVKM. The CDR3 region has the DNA TGTGCCAGCAGAGATAGGACAGGAACCTCCTACGAGCAGTACTTC. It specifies CASRDRTGTSYEQYF.

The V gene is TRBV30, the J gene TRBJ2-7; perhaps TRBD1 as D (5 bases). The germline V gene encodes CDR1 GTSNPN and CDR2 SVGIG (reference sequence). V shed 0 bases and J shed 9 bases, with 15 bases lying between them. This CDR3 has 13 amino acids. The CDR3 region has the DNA TGTGCCTGGAGTGTACAAGGGGTGGCCGGGCAGTACTTC. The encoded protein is CAWSVQGVAGQYF.

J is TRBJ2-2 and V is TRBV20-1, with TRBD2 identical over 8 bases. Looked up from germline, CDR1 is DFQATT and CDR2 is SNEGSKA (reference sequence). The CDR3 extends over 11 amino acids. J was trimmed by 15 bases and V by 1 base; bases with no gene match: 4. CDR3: CSARVLRGVFF. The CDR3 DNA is TGCAGTGCTAGAGTTTTGCGGGGGGTGTTTTTT.

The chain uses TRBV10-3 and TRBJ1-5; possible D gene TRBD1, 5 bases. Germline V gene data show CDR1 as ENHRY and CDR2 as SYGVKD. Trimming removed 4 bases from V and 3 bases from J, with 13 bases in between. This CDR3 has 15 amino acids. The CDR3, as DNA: TGTGCCATCAGTGGGGGGGGAACAGTCAATCAGCCCCAGCATTTT. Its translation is CAISGGGTVNQPQHF.

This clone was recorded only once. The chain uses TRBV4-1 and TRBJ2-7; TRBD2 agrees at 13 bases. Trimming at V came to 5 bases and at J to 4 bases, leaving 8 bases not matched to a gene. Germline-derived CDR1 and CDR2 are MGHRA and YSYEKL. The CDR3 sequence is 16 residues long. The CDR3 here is CASSGTSGVLFYEQYF. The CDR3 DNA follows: TGCGCCAGCAGCGGGACTAGCGGGGTACTTTTTTACGAGCAGTACTTC.

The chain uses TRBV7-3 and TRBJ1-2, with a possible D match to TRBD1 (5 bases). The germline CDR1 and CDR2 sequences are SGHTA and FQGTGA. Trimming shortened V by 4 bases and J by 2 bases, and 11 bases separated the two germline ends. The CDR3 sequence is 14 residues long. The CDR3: CASSYGGDNYGYTF. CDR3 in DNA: TGTGCCAGCAGCTATGGGGGGGACAACTATGGCTACACCTTC. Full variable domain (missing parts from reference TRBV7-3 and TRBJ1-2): GAGVSQTPSNKVTEKGKYVELRCDPISGHTALYWYRQSLGQGPEFLIYFQGTGAADDSGLPNDRFFAVRPEGSVSTLKIQRTERGDSAVYLCASSYGGDNYGYTFGSGTRLTVV.

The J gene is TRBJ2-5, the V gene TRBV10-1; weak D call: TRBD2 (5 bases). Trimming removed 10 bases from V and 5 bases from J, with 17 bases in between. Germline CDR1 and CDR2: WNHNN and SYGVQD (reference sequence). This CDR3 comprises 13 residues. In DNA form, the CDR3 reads TGCGCCACCAACCATAGCGAGTCGGAGACCCAGTACTTC. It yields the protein CATNHSESETQYF.

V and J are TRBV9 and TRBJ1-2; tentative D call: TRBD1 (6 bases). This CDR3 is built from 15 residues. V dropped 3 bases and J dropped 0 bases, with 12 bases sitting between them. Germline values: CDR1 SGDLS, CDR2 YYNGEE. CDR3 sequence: CASSAQPGANYGYTF. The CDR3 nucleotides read TGTGCCAGCAGCGCACAGCCAGGGGCTAACTATGGCTACACCTTC.

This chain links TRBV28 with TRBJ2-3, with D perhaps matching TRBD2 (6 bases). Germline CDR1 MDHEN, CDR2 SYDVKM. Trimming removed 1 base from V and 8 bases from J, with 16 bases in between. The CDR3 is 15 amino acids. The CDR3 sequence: CASSLFAGSGRTQYF. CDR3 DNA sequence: TGTGCCAGCAGTTTATTCGCGGGAAGTGGGCGTACGCAGTATTTT.

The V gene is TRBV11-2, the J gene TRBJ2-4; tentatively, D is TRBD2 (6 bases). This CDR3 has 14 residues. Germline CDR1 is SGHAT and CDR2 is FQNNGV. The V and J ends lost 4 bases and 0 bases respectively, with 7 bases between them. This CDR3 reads CASSSGVAKNIQYF. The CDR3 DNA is TGTGCCAGCAGCTCGGGGGTAGCCAAAAACATTCAGTACTTC.

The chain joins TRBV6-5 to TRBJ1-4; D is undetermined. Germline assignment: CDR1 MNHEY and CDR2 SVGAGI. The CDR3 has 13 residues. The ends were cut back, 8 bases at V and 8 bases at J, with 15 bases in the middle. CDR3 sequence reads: CASLDPVEEKLFF. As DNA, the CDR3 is TGTGCCAGCCTAGACCCGGTTGAGGAAAAACTGTTTTTT.

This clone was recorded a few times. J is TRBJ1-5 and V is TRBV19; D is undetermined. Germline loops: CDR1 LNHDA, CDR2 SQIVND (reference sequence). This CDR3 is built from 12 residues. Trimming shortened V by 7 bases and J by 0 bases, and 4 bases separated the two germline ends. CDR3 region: CASTYSNQPQHF. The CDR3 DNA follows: TGTGCCAGTACCTATAGCAATCAGCCCCAGCATTTT.

The DNA for the CDR3 is TGTGCCAGCAGCCCTCAGACAGGGGCATTCGGAAACACCATATATTTT. The encoded protein is CASSPQTGAFGNTIYF. The chain couples TRBV7-2 to TRBJ1-3, with 8 bases that match TRBD1. Germline V gene data show CDR1 as SGHTA and CDR2 as FQGNSA. With V trimmed by 5 bases and J by 4 bases, 10 bases remained unmatched. The CDR3 loop spans 16 amino acids.

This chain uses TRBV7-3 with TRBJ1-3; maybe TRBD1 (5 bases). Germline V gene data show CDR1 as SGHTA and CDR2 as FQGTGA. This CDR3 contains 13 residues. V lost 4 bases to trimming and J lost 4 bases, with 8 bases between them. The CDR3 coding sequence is TGTGCCAGCAGCTACCGGACAGGAAACACCATATATTTT. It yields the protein CASSYRTGNTIYF.